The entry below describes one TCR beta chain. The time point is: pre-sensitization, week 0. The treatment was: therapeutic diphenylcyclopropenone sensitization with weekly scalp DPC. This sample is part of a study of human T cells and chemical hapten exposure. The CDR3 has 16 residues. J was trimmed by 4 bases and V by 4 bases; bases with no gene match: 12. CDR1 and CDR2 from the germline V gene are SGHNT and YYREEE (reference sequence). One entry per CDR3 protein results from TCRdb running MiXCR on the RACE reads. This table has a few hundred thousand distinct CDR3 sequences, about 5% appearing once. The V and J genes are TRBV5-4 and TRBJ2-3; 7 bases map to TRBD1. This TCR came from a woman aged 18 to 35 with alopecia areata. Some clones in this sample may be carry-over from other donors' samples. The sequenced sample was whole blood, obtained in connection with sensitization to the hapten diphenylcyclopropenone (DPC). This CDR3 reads CASSRGGNKYPDTQYF. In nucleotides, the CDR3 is TGTGCCAGCAGCCGAGGGGGCAATAAATACCCAGATACGCAGTATTTT. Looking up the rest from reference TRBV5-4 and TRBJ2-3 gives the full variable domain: ETGVTQSPTHLIKTRGQQVTLRCSSQSGHNTVSWYQQALGQGPQFIFQYYREEENGRGNFPPRFSGLQFPNYSSELNVNALELDDSALYLCASSRGGNKYPDTQYFGPGTRLTVL.